Following are 26 T cell receptor beta chains from one sample sequenced in a study of T cell changes during pregnancy in multiple sclerosis. The assay was immunoSEQ multiplex PCR, and TCRdb's table has in-frame clones only and misses some. The repertoire consists of tens of thousands of clones, with about 91% occurring once and the leading ten covering over 1.1%. Here the sequenced sample was peripheral blood, taken before pregnancy. These TCRs come from a female donor with multiple sclerosis, enrolled in a pregnancy study.

V and J are TRBV4-1 and TRBJ1-5; D unclear. Trimming removed 2 bases from V and 6 bases from J, with 8 bases in between. This CDR3 contains 13 residues. Germline V gene sequence: CDR1 MGHRA, CDR2 YSYEKL. This CDR3 is CASSQPEAQPQHF. CDR3 DNA sequence: TGCGCCAGCAGCCAACCCGAGGCTCAGCCCCAGCATTTT.

The V and J genes are TRBV7-9 and TRBJ1-1; D perhaps matches TRBD1 (6 bases). Germline V gene data show CDR1 as SEHNR and CDR2 as FQNEAQ (reference sequence). The CDR3 contains 13 residues. The V gene lost 3 bases and the J gene lost 7 bases, with 12 bases spanning the gap. The CDR3 DNA reads TGTGCCAGCAGCTTTCGGACAGCCCTTGAAGCTTTCTTT. Translation: CASSFRTALEAFF.

For the CDR3, the DNA is TGTGCCAGCAGCGAGCTGGACAGGGTGACTGAAGCTTTCTTT. It is translated as CASSELDRVTEAFF. This chain joins TRBV9 and TRBJ1-1; 8 bases align to TRBD1. V lost 3 bases, J lost 5 bases, and 6 bases stayed unmatched. Germline V gives CDR1 SGDLS, CDR2 YYNGEE. This CDR3 spans 14 amino acids.

Details on this clone: One end of the junction fails to match germline, which may point to a read error. V usage is TRBV7-7 and J usage is TRBJ2-5, with D possibly matching TRBD2 (7 bases). CDR1 and CDR2 (germline): SSHAT, FNYEAQ (reference sequence). The CDR3 has 13 residues. For the CDR3, the DNA is TGTGCTAGCAGCGCGGGGGCCCGGGAGACCCAGTACTTC. Its translation is CASSAGARETQYF.

The genes are TRBV5-5 and TRBJ1-1, with 9 nucleotides matching TRBD1. This CDR3 contains 14 residues. J lost 4 bases, V lost 6 bases, and 7 bases had no gene match. Per germline, CDR1 SGHKS and CDR2 YYEKEE (reference sequence). The CDR3 coding sequence is TGTGCCAGCATAGTACAGGGGGCGAGCACTGAAGCTTTCTTT. It specifies CASIVQGASTEAFF.

The chain carries TRBV14 and TRBJ2-1, with a tentative D call TRBD2 (6 bases). The V gene's germline CDR1 is SGHDN and CDR2 FVKESK. Trimming took off 1 base at V and 2 bases at J, with 12 bases between the two ends. This CDR3 spans 16 amino acids. The CDR3 DNA reads as TGTGCCAGCAGCCAAGGATGGGGGGAAGCCTACAATGAGCAGTTCTTC. It translates to CASSQGWGEAYNEQFF.

This clone was found once. The J gene is TRBJ1-5, the V gene TRBV15; a weak D match, TRBD1 (6 bases). The CDR3 consists of 14 residues. V shed 6 bases and J shed 0 bases, with 9 bases lying between them. Looked up from germline, CDR1 is LNHNV and CDR2 is YYDKDF (reference sequence). The CDR3 DNA is TGTGCCACCAGTTTGACAGGTAGCAATCAGCCCCAGCATTTT. Residues: CATSLTGSNQPQHF. Variable domain in full (rest from reference TRBV15 and TRBJ1-5): DAMVIQNPRYQVTQFGKPVTLSCSQTLNHNVMYWYQQKSSQAPKLLFHYYDKDFNNEADTPDNFQSRRPNTSFCFLDIRSPGLGDTAMYLCATSLTGSNQPQHFGDGTRLSIL.

This clone was seen more than once but under ten times. The rearrangement links TRBV27 to TRBJ1-2; no reliable D call. This CDR3 region has 13 residues. The V end lost 2 bases, the J end lost 2 bases, and 6 bases lay between the germline ends. The germline gives CDR1 MNHEY, CDR2 SMNVEV (reference sequence). The CDR3 DNA follows: TGTGCCAGCAGTTTAAAACAGAACTATGGCTACACCTTC. Its translation: CASSLKQNYGYTF.

CDR3 nucleotide sequence: TGTGCCACCAGCGGAAGGATGGAAGGGACTAGCGGGGGGGCCGGGACAGATACGCAGTATTTT. This sequence encodes CATSGRMEGTSGGAGTDTQYF. This rearrangement joins TRBV15 to TRBJ2-3; 16 bases match TRBD2. J lost 3 bases, V lost 5 bases, and 17 bases had no gene match. The CDR3 runs to 21 residues. CDR1 LNHNV and CDR2 YYDKDF come from the germline V gene (reference sequence).

This chain joins TRBV7-9 and TRBJ1-1; 8 nucleotides align to TRBD1. This CDR3 region has 15 residues. V shed 3 bases and J 4 bases; nucleotides not matched to a gene: 7. Germline V gene lookup returns CDR1 SEHNR and CDR2 FQNEAQ (reference sequence). CDR3 in DNA: TGTGCCAGCAGCTTTCCCGGACAGGGAGGCACTGAAGCTTTCTTT. Amino acids: CASSFPGQGGTEAFF. The entire variable domain, with the rest obtained from reference TRBV7-9 and TRBJ1-1, is as follows: DTGVSQNPRHKITKRGQNVTFRCDPISEHNRLYWYRQTLGQGPEFLTYFQNEAQLEKSRLLSDRFSAERPKGSFSTLEIQRTEQGDSAMYLCASSFPGQGGTEAFFGQGTRLTVV.

This chain links TRBV9 with TRBJ2-5; D unresolved. Germline V gene sequence: CDR1 SGDLS, CDR2 YYNGEE. V shed 0 bases and J shed 7 bases, with 10 bases lying between them. This CDR3 has 13 amino acids. This CDR3 reads CASSVAETGTQYF. CDR3 coding DNA: TGTGCCAGCAGCGTAGCGGAGACGGGGACCCAGTACTTC.

This chain links TRBV9 with TRBJ2-5; the match to TRBD1 covers 9 bases. The CDR3 spans 14 residues. V was pared by 3 bases and J by 4 bases, with 4 bases of the junction left unmatched. Looked up from germline, CDR1 is SGDLS and CDR2 is YYNGEE. The DNA for the CDR3 is TGTGCCAGCAGCGAAACAGGGGGCGGAGAGACCCAGTACTTC. Its translation: CASSETGGGETQYF.

V is TRBV5-1 and J is TRBJ2-1, with a tentative D call TRBD2 (6 bases). This CDR3 is 13 amino acids long. Germline V gene lookup returns CDR1 SGHRS and CDR2 YFSETQ. Trimming took off 5 bases at V and 7 bases at J, with 13 bases between the two ends. In nucleotides, the CDR3 is TGCGCCAGCAGTCTTTCCGGAGGGAATGAGCAGTTCTTC. Its protein product is CASSLSGGNEQFF.

The CDR3 region is CASSFGGLLGNEQFF. CDR3 bases: TGTGCCAGCAGTTTTGGCGGCCTACTGGGCAATGAGCAGTTCTTC. The chain links TRBV27 to TRBJ2-1; D not certain. This CDR3 contains 15 residues. CDR1 MNHEY and CDR2 SMNVEV come from the germline V gene (reference sequence). Trimming took 3 bases from V and 6 from J, leaving 15 bases between them.

V is TRBV6-6 and J is TRBJ1-4, with 10 bases fitting TRBD1. The CDR3 loop spans 15 amino acids. The V and J ends lost 4 bases and 6 bases, in that order; junction bases with no gene match: 5. Germline V CDR1 and CDR2: MNHNY, SVGAGI (reference sequence). CDR3 DNA: TGTGCCAGCAGTTCCCTAGGGACAGGGGATGAAAAACTGTTTTTT. The encoded protein is CASSSLGTGDEKLFF.

This chain links TRBV6-5 with TRBJ2-7; D gene ambiguous. This CDR3 has 14 amino acids. CDR1 is MNHEY and CDR2 is SVGAGI in the germline V gene. V gave up 2 bases and J gave up 5 bases, with 13 bases separating them. CDR3 nucleotide sequence: TGTGCCAGCAGTTACCACGAGAGTCCCCACGAGCAGTACTTC. It is translated as CASSYHESPHEQYF.

The chain employs TRBV5-6 and TRBJ1-6; no definite D call. The CDR3 length is 15 residues. Per the germline V gene, CDR1 is SGHDT and CDR2 is YYEEEE. Trimming shortened V by 0 bases and J by 10 bases, and 14 bases separated the two germline ends. The CDR3 DNA sequence: TGTGCCAGCAGCTTGGGCGGCACGGTCTGGTCACCCCTCCACTTT. This encodes CASSLGGTVWSPLHF.

This chain uses TRBV11-2 with TRBJ2-2; 14 bases agree with TRBD2. The CDR3 totals 18 residues. After removal of 4 bases from V and 7 bases from J, the junction contained 11 bases not matched to a gene. Per germline, CDR1 SGHAT and CDR2 FQNNGV. CDR3 bases: TGTGCCAGCAGCTCGACTAGCGGGGGGGCCCGGTATGGCGGGGAGCTGTTTTTT. Residues: CASSSTSGGARYGGELFF. Drawing the rest from reference TRBV11-2 and TRBJ2-2, the complete variable domain is EAGVAQSPRYKIIEKRQSVAFWCNPISGHATLYWYQQILGQGPKLLIQFQNNGVVDDSQLPKDRFSAERLKGVDSTLKIQPAKLEDSAVYLCASSSTSGGARYGGELFFGEGSRLTVL.

The chain combines TRBV5-6 with TRBJ2-3, with 9 bases matching TRBD1. The CDR3 consists of 13 residues. V lost 10 bases and J lost 3; bases outside the gene matches: 6. Germline V lookup: CDR1 SGHDT, CDR2 YYEEEE. Here the CDR3 DNA reads TGTGCCGCGGGGACAGGGTCGACAGATACGCAGTATTTT. It specifies CAAGTGSTDTQYF.

CDR3 DNA sequence: TGTGCCAGTAGTACTAGACAGATACATAGCAATCAGCCCCAGCATTTT. Its protein is CASSTRQIHSNQPQHF. The chain links TRBV19 to TRBJ1-5, with a weak D call TRBD1 (5 bases). CDR1 is LNHDA, CDR2 SQIVND, per germline (reference sequence). V dropped 4 bases and J dropped 0 bases, with 13 bases sitting between them. There are 16 residues in the CDR3. The whole variable domain, filled in from reference TRBV19 and TRBJ1-5, reads DGGITQSPKYLFRKEGQNVTLSCEQNLNHDAMYWYRQDPGQGLRLIYYSQIVNDFQKGDIAEGYSVSREKKESFPLTVTSAQKNPTAFYLCASSTRQIHSNQPQHFGDGTRLSIL.

The genes are TRBV7-8 and TRBJ1-1; possible D gene TRBD1, 6 bases. The V gene lost 5 bases and the J gene lost 0 bases, with 19 bases spanning the gap. The CDR3 runs to 17 residues. Germline assignment: CDR1 SGHVS and CDR2 FQNEAQ. CDR3 sequence reads: CASSTQPRGPMNTEAFF. The CDR3 bases are TGTGCCAGCAGCACTCAACCCAGGGGTCCCATGAACACTGAAGCTTTCTTT.

V is TRBV19 and J is TRBJ2-7; 8 bases match TRBD1. The J segment lost 4 bases and the V segment lost 5 bases, leaving 7 bases of the junction unmatched. Germline CDR1 reads LNHDA; CDR2 reads SQIVND (reference sequence). The CDR3 runs to 14 residues. DNA of the CDR3: TGTGCCAGTAGTCTGGACAGGGAGAGTTACGAGCAGTACTTC. As protein: CASSLDRESYEQYF.

The chain is built from TRBV5-1 and TRBJ1-1, with 9 bases matching TRBD1. V dropped 4 bases and J dropped 0; count of bases not matched to a gene: 4. Germline loops: CDR1 SGHRS, CDR2 YFSETQ. The CDR3 runs to 15 residues. CDR3 region: CASSTGQGLNTEAFF. In DNA form, the CDR3 reads TGCGCCAGCAGCACGGGACAGGGCTTGAACACTGAAGCTTTCTTT.

The chain combines TRBV5-6 with TRBJ2-1; D perhaps matches TRBD2 (6 bases). Germline lookup yields CDR1 SGHDT and CDR2 YYEEEE. The CDR3 is 16 residues long. Deletions cut 6 bases from V and 3 bases from J, with 19 bases between. The CDR3 spells CASIPGVGQLYNEQFF. DNA for the CDR3: TGTGCCAGCATACCGGGGGTGGGTCAACTCTACAATGAGCAGTTCTTC.

The chain recombines TRBV7-6 with TRBJ1-3; 8 nucleotides match TRBD1. The CDR3 covers 15 residues. Germline V lookup: CDR1 SGHVS, CDR2 FNYEAQ. V lost 5 bases to trimming and J lost 2 bases; unmatched junction nucleotides: 5. CDR3 DNA: TGTGCCAGCAGCGACCGCAGGGGGCCTGGAAACACCATATATTTT. Protein sequence: CASSDRRGPGNTIYF.

CDR3 DNA sequence: TGTGCCAGCAGTGTTGCAGGGGATGAGCCCCAGCATTTT. Translated: CASSVAGDEPQHF. The V call is TRBV25-1, the J call TRBJ1-5; tentative D call: TRBD1 (6 bases). The CDR3 consists of 13 residues. Germline V CDR1 and CDR2: MGHDK, SYGVNS. V dropped 4 bases and J dropped 8 bases, with 12 bases sitting between them.